What follows describes a single T cell receptor beta chain. Antigen unknown. Profiled with immunoSEQ multiplex PCR; TCRdb holds only in-frame clones, not every one. The sample lists fewer than 25,000 clones, over 75% seen once, with approximately 1% in the top ten. This sample stems from a study of graft-versus-host responses after intestinal transplantation. Study-wide context: Recipients had transplants, and these were multivisceral, liver-intestinal, or isolated intestinal. Study-wide results and caveats: Ileal or blood samples showed some GvH clones first, and such clones were also found in recipient marrow. Peak levels of circulating GvH clones tracked with early post-transplant HvG declines.

The TCR sequence derives from a human patient who received an intestinal transplant, so some T cells may come from the graft donor. Sequenced material: PBMCs, taken 463 days after intestinal transplant.

The DNA for the CDR3 is TGTGCCAGCTCACCATTCGACTTCCGGGGGACGAACACTGAAGCTTTCTTT. Amino acids: CASSPFDFRGTNTEAFF. The chain recombines TRBV18 with TRBJ1-1, with D possibly TRBD1 on 5 matching bases. The CDR3 has 17 amino acids. Germline CDR1 is KGHSH and CDR2 is LQKENI. V lost 2 bases to trimming and J lost 1 base, with 17 bases between them.